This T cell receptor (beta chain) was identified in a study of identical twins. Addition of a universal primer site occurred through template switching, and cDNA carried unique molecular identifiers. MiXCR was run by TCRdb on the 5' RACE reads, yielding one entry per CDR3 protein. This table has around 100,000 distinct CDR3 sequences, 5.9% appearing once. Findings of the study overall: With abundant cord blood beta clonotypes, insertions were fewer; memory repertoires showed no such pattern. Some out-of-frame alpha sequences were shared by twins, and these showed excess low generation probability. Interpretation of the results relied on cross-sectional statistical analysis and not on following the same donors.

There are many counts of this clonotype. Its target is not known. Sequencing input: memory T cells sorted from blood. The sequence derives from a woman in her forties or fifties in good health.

The CDR3 here is CASSSRLAIGHEQFF. CDR3 in DNA: TGTGCCAGCAGCTCGAGACTAGCAATAGGCCATGAGCAGTTCTTC. J is TRBJ2-1 and V is TRBV7-9; TRBD2 agrees at 7 bases. V was clipped by 4 bases and J by 8 bases; unmatched bases: 11. Germline V gene data show CDR1 as SEHNR and CDR2 as FQNEAQ (reference sequence). The length of the CDR3 is 15 residues.